Following are 29 T cell receptor beta chains from one sample sequenced in a study of T cell clonality in common variable immunodeficiency. Method: immunoSEQ multiplex PCR; TCRdb's copy keeps in-frame clones and lacks some. The sample has some 44,000 clones, none seen only once. Input material: peripheral blood mononuclear cells. The origin of the receptors is a person aged 18 to 70 in good health.

This clone was picked up many times. The read halts 3 residues ahead of the CDR3 end, with the missing end drawn from the germline J gene. This chain connects TRBV5-1 to TRBJ1-4, with 11 bases matching TRBD1. CDR3 length: 16 amino acids. Germline V lookup: CDR1 SGHRS, CDR2 YFSETQ. The V gene end was trimmed by 4 bases and the J gene end by 7 bases; junction bases not matched to a gene: 9. The part of the CDR3 DNA that was read is TGCGCCAGCAGCACGCGGACAGGGGGCGCAAGTGAAAAA. The encoded protein is CASSTRTGGASEK. The full CDR3 is CASSTRTGGASEKLFF.

This clone was seen more than once but under ten times. The read is 3 residues too short to cover the CDR3 end, so that end is filled in from the germline J gene. J is TRBJ1-1 and V is TRBV7-2; 7 bases line up with TRBD1. CDR3 length: 14 residues. V shed 3 bases and J 4 bases; nucleotides not matched to a gene: 5. Per germline, CDR1 SGHTA and CDR2 FQGNSA. CDR3 residues: CASSFTGVTTEAFF. Partial CDR3 DNA: TGTGCCAGCAGCTTCACAGGGGTGACCACTGAA.

This clone has at least ten counts. The CDR3 loop is CATLSSGALNTEAFF. CDR3 DNA (partial): TGTGCCACCCTATCGTCAGGGGCTCTGAACACTGAA. The chain employs TRBV28 and TRBJ1-1; TRBD1 is a possible D gene (6 bases). The read falls 3 residues short of the CDR3 end, and the missing part is taken from the germline J gene. Trimming took 10 bases from V and 0 from J, leaving 18 bases between them. This CDR3 is built from 15 residues. CDR1 and CDR2 (germline): MDHEN, SYDVKM.

This clone has a count of ten or more. The read ends 3 residues shy of where the CDR3 ends; the end is completed using the germline J gene. This chain connects TRBV5-6 to TRBJ1-2; a possible D gene is TRBD1 (5 bases). Looked up from germline, CDR1 is SGHDT and CDR2 is YYEEEE. The germline V and J ends were trimmed by 0 bases and 4 bases, with 7 bases remaining between them. The CDR3 totals 13 residues. This CDR3 is CASSLGGGYGYTF. The CDR3 bases that were read are TGTGCCAGCAGCTTGGGGGGGGGCTATGGC.

This clone has a count of ten or more. The read comes to an end 3 residues before the CDR3 does, leaving the germline J gene to fill in the end. The genes are TRBV7-2 and TRBJ2-3, with 7 bases lining up with TRBD2. The CDR3 is made up of 16 amino acids. V gave up 0 bases and J gave up 1 base; unmatched junction bases: 4. Germline V gene sequence: CDR1 SGHTA, CDR2 FQGNSA. CDR3 loop: CASSLALGGGTDTQYF. The covered CDR3 bases are TGTGCCAGCAGCTTAGCGCTTGGGGGGGGCACAGATACG.

In its sample, this clone was seen many times. The sequenced fragment ends 3 residues before the CDR3 boundary, so the rest is inferred from the germline J gene. The rearrangement joins TRBV28 to TRBJ2-7; 8 nucleotides agree with TRBD2. CDR3 size: 15 residues. In germline, CDR1 is MDHEN, CDR2 SYDVKM. The trim removed 6 bases at V and 4 bases at J, leaving 11 bases unmatched. Here the CDR3 reads CASRVSGDRGYEQYF. CDR3 DNA, as far as it was read: TGTGCCAGCAGAGTTAGCGGGGATAGAGGGTACGAG.

This clone was recorded at least ten times. The read falls 3 residues short of the CDR3 end, and the missing part is taken from the germline J gene. The chain is built from TRBV5-1 and TRBJ2-5, with 7 bases fitting TRBD1. From germline, CDR1 is SGHRS and CDR2 YFSETQ. The V and J ends lost 4 bases and 5 bases, in that order; junction bases with no gene match: 8. The CDR3 totals 14 residues. The CDR3 sequence is CASSHGQVEETQYF. The sequenced part of the CDR3 DNA is TGCGCCAGCAGCCACGGACAGGTGGAGGAGACC. Variable domain in full (rest from reference TRBV5-1 and TRBJ2-5): KAGVTQTPRYLIKTRGQQVTLSCSPISGHRSVSWYQQTPGQGLQFLFEYFSETQRNKGNFPGRFSGRQFSNSRSEMNVSTLELGDSALYLCASSHGQVEETQYFGPGTRLLVL.

This clone has at least ten counts. The read terminates 3 residues before the CDR3 end, so the remaining end is supplied by the germline J gene. The V gene is TRBV4-2, the J gene TRBJ2-6; D unclear. The CDR3 runs 17 residues. CDR1 is LGHNA, CDR2 YNFKEQ, per germline. Trimming cost V 4 bases and J 0 bases, with 13 bases left between them. The CDR3 reads CASSPTGSSSGANVLTF. The DNA read from the CDR3 is TGTGCCAGCAGCCCAACCGGGTCCTCCTCTGGGGCCAACGTC.

This clone was found many times. The read terminates 3 residues before the CDR3 end, so the remaining end is supplied by the germline J gene. The chain carries TRBV18 and TRBJ1-1; D remains ambiguous. The CDR3 is 12 amino acids. The germline gives CDR1 KGHSH, CDR2 LQKENI. With 9 bases removed from V and 4 bases from J, the gap between germline ends came to 12 bases. Partial CDR3 DNA: TGTGCCAGTTCCGGGGAGGGCACTGAA. As protein: CASSGEGTE. The full CDR3 sequence reads CASSGEGTEAFF.

This clone was found many times. The sequenced fragment ends 3 residues before the CDR3 boundary, so the rest is inferred from the germline J gene. The V gene is TRBV4-1, the J gene TRBJ1-2; 7 bases are shared with TRBD1. In germline, CDR1 is MGHRA, CDR2 YSYEKL. The CDR3 runs 16 residues. The CDR3 bases that were read are TGCGCCAGCAGCCAAGAACCGACAGGGATTTCGTTGGGC. Its protein product is CASSQEPTGISLG. The entire CDR3 sequence reads CASSQEPTGISLGYTF.

This clone was recorded at least ten times. The DNA ends 3 residues before the CDR3 does, and the rest of the CDR3 is filled in from the germline J gene. This chain joins TRBV11-2 and TRBJ2-1, with a weak D call TRBD1 (6 bases). The CDR3 totals 15 residues. Germline lookup yields CDR1 SGHAT and CDR2 FQNNGV. V lost 4 bases and J 6 bases, leaving 16 bases between the germline ends. Partial CDR3 DNA: TGTGCCAGCAGCTCCTCGTCGGGACAAGTCAATGAG. This encodes CASSSSSGQVNE. The whole CDR3 region reads CASSSSSGQVNEQFF.

This clone has ten or more counts. The read is 3 residues too short to cover the CDR3 end, so that end is filled in from the germline J gene. This chain links TRBV5-1 with TRBJ2-5, with D uncertain. CDR3 size: 13 residues. The V end lost 4 bases, the J end lost 4 bases, and 11 bases lay between the germline ends. Germline assignment: CDR1 SGHRS and CDR2 YFSETQ. CDR3 loop: CASSPLLRETQYF. The sequenced part of the CDR3 DNA is TGCGCCAGCAGCCCCTTATTGCGAGAGACC. The full variable domain, with the rest looked up from reference TRBV5-1 and TRBJ2-5, is KAGVTQTPRYLIKTRGQQVTLSCSPISGHRSVSWYQQTPGQGLQFLFEYFSETQRNKGNFPGRFSGRQFSNSRSEMNVSTLELGDSALYLCASSPLLRETQYFGPGTRLLVL.

This clone has ten or more counts. The read falls 3 residues short of the CDR3 end, and the missing part is taken from the germline J gene. The V and J genes are TRBV19 and TRBJ1-5; 10 bases map to TRBD1. CDR3 size: 16 residues. Unmatched junction bases numbered 7, after V lost 8 bases and J lost 0 bases. Germline V gives CDR1 LNHDA, CDR2 SQIVND (reference sequence). The CDR3 loop reads CASRDRGSYSNQPQHF. The sequenced part of the CDR3 DNA is TGTGCCAGTCGGGACAGGGGCTCCTATAGCAATCAGCCC.

This clone came up many times. The read ends 3 residues early relative to the CDR3; the germline J gene fills the gap. The chain has TRBV11-2 and TRBJ2-3; 7 nucleotides match TRBD2. CDR1 is SGHAT and CDR2 is FQNNGV in the germline V gene. J was trimmed by 8 bases and V by 4 bases; bases with no gene match: 0. The CDR3 is 11 residues long. CDR3 DNA, as far as it was read: TGTGCCAGCAGCTCGGGGGGTACG. It is translated as CASSSGGT. The entire CDR3 is CASSSGGTQYF.

In its sample, this clone was seen many times. Read sequence stops 3 residues before the CDR3 end, and the germline J gene provides the missing end. The V gene is TRBV18, the J gene TRBJ2-2; D is unclear. The CDR3 covers 15 residues. V lost 0 bases, J lost 0 bases, and 5 bases lay in between. The germline V gene encodes CDR1 KGHSH and CDR2 LQKENI. The CDR3 protein is CASSPPSANTGELFF. The DNA read from the CDR3 is TGTGCCAGCTCACCACCCAGCGCGAACACCGGGGAG.

There are a few counts of this clone. The read gets to within 3 residues of the CDR3 end, and the germline J gene fills in the rest. V gene TRBV5-1 combines with J gene TRBJ1-5; possible D gene TRBD1, 5 bases. CDR3 length: 14 amino acids. Germline V gene sequence: CDR1 SGHRS, CDR2 YFSETQ. The germline V and J ends were trimmed by 2 bases and 3 bases, with 9 bases remaining between them. The CDR3 protein is CASSLGGANQPQHF. CDR3 DNA, as far as it was read: TGCGCCAGCAGCTTAGGCGGGGCCAATCAGCCC.

Ten or more counts support this clone. The read falls 3 residues short of the CDR3 end, and the missing part is taken from the germline J gene. The V call is TRBV5-1, the J call TRBJ1-4; a weak D match, TRBD1 (6 bases). The CDR3 is 15 amino acids. V shed 3 bases and J shed 4 bases, with 13 bases lying between them. CDR1 is SGHRS and CDR2 is YFSETQ in the germline V gene. Incomplete CDR3 DNA: TGCGCCAGCAGCTCCGGACAGATTCTTAATGAAAAA. Protein: CASSSGQILNEK. The CDR3 in full is CASSSGQILNEKLFF.

This clone was recorded many times. The CDR3 bases that were read are TGCGCCAGCAGCTTCCGGGGTGCCGAGACC. Its translation: CASSFRGAET. The full CDR3 protein is CASSFRGAETQYF. The rearrangement links TRBV5-1 to TRBJ2-5, with TRBD2 as a possible D gene (5 bases). The missing CDR3 end, 3 residues past where the read stops, is filled in from the germline J gene. CDR3 length equals 13 residues. Germline V gives CDR1 SGHRS, CDR2 YFSETQ. V dropped 2 bases and J dropped 5 bases, with 10 bases sitting between them.

There are many counts of this clone. The read falls 3 residues short of the CDR3 end, and the missing part is taken from the germline J gene. The V and J genes are TRBV19 and TRBJ1-5, with D possibly matching TRBD1 (5 bases). Trimming cost V 8 bases and J 7 bases, with 18 bases left between them. This CDR3 is built from 14 residues. The germline V gene encodes CDR1 LNHDA and CDR2 SQIVND (reference sequence). The part of the CDR3 DNA that was read is TGTGCCAGTCGGGGGGGTAGAGGTTTGCAGCCC. This encodes CASRGGRGLQP. The entire CDR3 protein is CASRGGRGLQPQHF.

This clone was counted many times. The read halts 3 residues ahead of the CDR3 end, with the missing end drawn from the germline J gene. The rearrangement joins TRBV20-1 to TRBJ2-7; 8 bases agree with TRBD1. J lost 5 bases, V lost 0 bases, and 6 bases had no gene match. The V gene's germline CDR1 is DFQATT and CDR2 SNEGSKA (reference sequence). The CDR3 totals 14 residues. Here the CDR3 reads CSARDPGGYHEQYF. The CDR3 bases that were read are TGCAGTGCTAGAGATCCAGGGGGCTACCACGAG.

This clone was detected many times. The read is 3 residues too short to cover the CDR3 end, so that end is filled in from the germline J gene. The gene calls are TRBV28 and TRBJ1-1; tentative D call: TRBD1 (5 bases). V lost 6 bases to trimming and J lost 4 bases, with 15 bases between them. Germline V gene lookup returns CDR1 MDHEN and CDR2 SYDVKM. The CDR3 is 14 residues long. Incomplete CDR3 DNA: TGTGCCAGCAGAGAGGAGGGGTGGGCCACTGAA. This sequence encodes CASREEGWATE. The CDR3 reads in full as CASREEGWATEAFF.

In this sample, this clone turned up many times. The read gets to within 3 residues of the CDR3 end, and the germline J gene fills in the rest. The chain recombines TRBV20-1 with TRBJ2-2; 9 bases map to TRBD2. The ends lost 3 bases at V and 1 base at J; junction bases unmatched: 0. CDR1 and CDR2 from the germline V gene are DFQATT and SNEGSKA (reference sequence). The CDR3 spans 14 residues. The DNA read from the CDR3 is TGCAGTGCTAGGACTAGCGGGAACACCGGGGAG. Translating it yields CSARTSGNTGE. In full, the CDR3 is CSARTSGNTGELFF.

In this sample, this clone turned up many times. The sequenced fragment ends 3 residues before the CDR3 boundary, so the rest is inferred from the germline J gene. The V and J genes are TRBV5-1 and TRBJ1-2, with D maybe TRBD1 (5 bases). From germline, CDR1 is SGHRS and CDR2 YFSETQ. Trimming cost V 2 bases and J 4 bases, with 18 bases left between them. The CDR3 length is 16 residues. CDR3 DNA, as far as it was read: TGCGCCAGCAGCTTAGGGACTACCTTAAAGGGCTATGGC. This sequence encodes CASSLGTTLKGYG. The complete CDR3 reads CASSLGTTLKGYGYTF.

This clone occurred many times. The read ends 3 residues early relative to the CDR3; the germline J gene fills the gap. The rearrangement joins TRBV18 to TRBJ2-1, with D possibly TRBD2 on 5 matching bases. This CDR3 is 15 amino acids long. Germline V lookup: CDR1 KGHSH, CDR2 LQKENI. Trimming removed 3 bases from V and 5 bases from J, with 14 bases in between. CDR3 sequence reads: CASSPVTGLNNEQFF. Incomplete CDR3 DNA: TGTGCCAGCTCACCGGTGACTGGACTCAACAATGAG.

In its sample, this clone was seen many times. The read falls 3 residues short of the CDR3 end, and the missing part is taken from the germline J gene. The chain carries TRBV29-1 and TRBJ1-4; D gene unclear. The CDR3 totals 13 residues. Trimming left V 2 bases short and J 8 bases short, with 12 bases between. Germline V gives CDR1 SQVTM, CDR2 ANQGSEA. The CDR3 DNA, read in part, is TGCAGCGTTGAATCATCCTCGGGGGAAAAA. It yields the protein CSVESSSGEK. From start to end, the CDR3 is CSVESSSGEKLFF.

This clone has more than one count but fewer than ten. The read halts 3 residues ahead of the CDR3 end, with the missing end drawn from the germline J gene. The rearrangement links TRBV5-1 to TRBJ2-7, with 10 bases that match TRBD2. Germline assignment: CDR1 SGHRS and CDR2 YFSETQ. Unmatched junction bases numbered 12, after V lost 0 bases and J lost 6 bases. The CDR3 contains 17 residues. Here the CDR3 reads CASSLALAGVEASEQYF. CDR3 bases read: TGCGCCAGCAGCTTGGCGCTAGCGGGAGTAGAAGCCAGCGAG.

This clone was seen at least ten times. Read sequence stops 3 residues before the CDR3 end, and the germline J gene provides the missing end. V gene TRBV4-2 combines with J gene TRBJ2-1, with 10 bases matching TRBD2. CDR1 and CDR2 (germline): LGHNA, YNFKEQ. The CDR3 spans 16 residues. Trimming at V came to 0 bases and at J to 7 bases, leaving 6 bases not matched to a gene. Incomplete CDR3 DNA: TGTGCCAGCAGCCAAGAAATAGCGGGGGGAGGGAATGAG. Translation: CASSQEIAGGGNE. The CDR3 as a whole reads CASSQEIAGGGNEQFF.

In this sample, this clone turned up many times. The read is 3 residues too short to cover the CDR3 end, so that end is filled in from the germline J gene. This chain links TRBV7-3 with TRBJ2-3; D remains ambiguous. The germline CDR1 and CDR2 sequences are SGHTA and FQGTGA. Trimming removed 8 bases from V and 1 base from J, with 7 bases in between. The CDR3 is 12 amino acids. The CDR3 bases that were read are TGTGCCAGCGGCTCGGGCACAGATACG. Translation: CASGSGTDT. The whole CDR3 region reads CASGSGTDTQYF.

The sample holds many counts of this clone. Coverage ceases 3 residues before the CDR3 finishes, and the germline J gene fills in the end. The chain is built from TRBV5-1 and TRBJ2-7, with TRBD2 identical over 11 bases. This CDR3 is built from 15 residues. CDR1 and CDR2 (germline): SGHRS, YFSETQ. V gave up 3 bases and J gave up 3 bases; unmatched junction bases: 5. The sequenced part of the CDR3 DNA is TGCGCCAGCAGCTCACTAGCGGGAGTCTACTACGAG. Amino acid sequence: CASSSLAGVYYE. The entire CDR3 protein reads CASSSLAGVYYEQYF.